In its sample, the clone carrying this T cell receptor beta chain was seen many times. What it binds is unknown. Breast cancer patients provided tissue from their axillary draining lymph nodes. The sample is drawn from a study of breast tumors, draining lymph nodes, adjacent tissues. General study results and limits: Most tumor T cells seemingly derive from lymph node, then expand in tumor. The lymph node origin of tumor T cells was framed as consistent with a hypothesis, not demonstrated. Tumor repertoires ranked between lymph nodes and nontumor tissue in diversity, with V and J gene preferences. Luminal-like breast cancer showed significantly higher tumor–nontumor repertoire similarity than basal-like.

TCRdb redid the calling of the multiplex PCR reads with MiXCR, one entry per CDR3 protein. The table records 200,000 or so distinct CDR3 sequences, over 25% of them present only once. The J segment lost 7 bases and the V segment lost 4 bases, leaving 10 bases of the junction unmatched. The CDR3 spans 15 residues. Looked up from germline, CDR1 is SGHTA and CDR2 is FQGNSA. Sequencing used axillary lymph node tissue. This TCR was recovered from a female donor with breast cancer. Some clones in this sample may be carry-over from other donors' samples. The V gene is TRBV7-2, the J gene TRBJ2-7; 10 nucleotides line up with TRBD1. CDR3 nucleotides: TGTGCCAGCAGCTCCCAGGACAGGGGGGTGAGGGAGCAGTACTTC. Encoded protein: CASSSQDRGVREQYF.